The T cell receptor (beta chain) under discussion was sequenced for a study of patients and donors after allogeneic stem cell transplantation. This clonotype was recorded only once. Germline CDR1 is MNHNY and CDR2 is SVGAGI (reference sequence). V lost 6 bases and J lost 0, with 11 bases in between. The CDR3 sequence is 15 residues long. TCRdb re-derived calls from the RT-PCR reads in MiXCR, one entry per CDR3 protein. Found here are about 72,000 distinct CDR3 sequences, 26% of them singletons; the top ten hold more than 25%. Sequenced: blood, either unsorted or a sorted T cell fraction (not recorded which). The receptor comes from a human donor who was either an allogeneic HSCT recipient or a stem cell or donor lymphocyte infusion donor (not recorded which). It is not recorded whose cells these are; they may come from a transplant donor. This rearrangement joins TRBV6-6 to TRBJ2-2; TRBD1 is a possible D gene (6 bases). This CDR3 reads CASSLGHSNTGELFF. As DNA, the CDR3 is TGTGCCAGCAGCCTGGGACACTCGAACACCGGGGAGCTGTTTTTT.